This entry features one TCR beta chain sequence. Germline V gene lookup returns CDR1 SNHLY and CDR2 FYNNEI. Trimming took off 0 bases at V and 3 bases at J, with 11 bases between the two ends. The CDR3 extends over 15 amino acids. This sample is drawn from a study of blood T cell repertoires in COVID-19. About the research overall: Nucleic acid was either cDNA or gDNA, and it came from T cells, B-cell-depleted T cells, or PBMCs.

Sequencing used immunoSEQ multiplex PCR; TCRdb keeps in-frame clones, though not all of them. The sample lists over 70,000 clones; about 80% were seen once. The sequence derives from a woman in her seventies with acute or convalescent COVID-19. The chain is built from TRBV2 and TRBJ2-5, with D uncertain. The sequencing sample was made of peripheral blood. CDR3 region: CASSEALSPEETQYF. The CDR3 DNA reads TGTGCCAGCAGTGAAGCCCTCAGTCCCGAAGAGACCCAGTACTTC.